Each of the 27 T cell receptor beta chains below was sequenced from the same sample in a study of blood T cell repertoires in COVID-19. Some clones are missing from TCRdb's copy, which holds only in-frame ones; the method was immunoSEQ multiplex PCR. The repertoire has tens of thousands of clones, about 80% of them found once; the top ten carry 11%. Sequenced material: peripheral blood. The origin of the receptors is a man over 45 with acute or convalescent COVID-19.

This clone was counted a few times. The DNA of the CDR3 is TGTGCCAGCAGCTTAATCCCACAGGGTGATGAAAAACTGTTTTTT. Protein product: CASSLIPQGDEKLFF. V and J are TRBV5-5 and TRBJ1-4; D may be TRBD1 (6 bases). The V and J ends lost 2 bases and 6 bases respectively, with 14 bases between them. Germline V gene sequence: CDR1 SGHKS, CDR2 YYEKEE (reference sequence). CDR3 length: 15 residues.

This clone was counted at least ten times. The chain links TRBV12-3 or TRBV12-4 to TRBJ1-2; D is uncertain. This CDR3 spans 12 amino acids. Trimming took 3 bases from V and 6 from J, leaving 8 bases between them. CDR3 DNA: TGTGCCAGCAGTTTGAGACTCCATGGCTACACCTTC. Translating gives CASSLRLHGYTF.

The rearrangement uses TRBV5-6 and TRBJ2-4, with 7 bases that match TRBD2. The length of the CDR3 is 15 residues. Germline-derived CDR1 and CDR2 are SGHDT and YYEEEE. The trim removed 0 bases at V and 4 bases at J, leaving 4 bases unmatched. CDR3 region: CASSLAGGKKNIQYF. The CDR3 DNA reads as TGTGCCAGCAGCTTGGCGGGGGGAAAAAAAAACATTCAGTACTTC.

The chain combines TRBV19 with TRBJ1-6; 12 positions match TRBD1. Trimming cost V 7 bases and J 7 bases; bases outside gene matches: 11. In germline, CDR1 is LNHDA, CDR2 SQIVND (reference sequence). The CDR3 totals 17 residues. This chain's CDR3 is CASNDSRDRGPNSPLHF. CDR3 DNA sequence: TGTGCCAGTAACGACTCAAGGGACAGGGGGCCCAATTCACCCCTCCACTTT.

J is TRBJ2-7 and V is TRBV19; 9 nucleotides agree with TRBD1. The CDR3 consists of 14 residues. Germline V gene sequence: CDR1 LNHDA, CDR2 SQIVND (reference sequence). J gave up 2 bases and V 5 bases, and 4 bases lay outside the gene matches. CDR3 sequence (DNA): TGTGCCAGTAGTGTGGGACAGGGCCCCTACGAGCAGTACTTC. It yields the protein CASSVGQGPYEQYF. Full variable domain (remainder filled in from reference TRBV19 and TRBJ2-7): DGGITQSPKYLFRKEGQNVTLSCEQNLNHDAMYWYRQDPGQGLRLIYYSQIVNDFQKGDIAEGYSVSREKKESFPLTVTSAQKNPTAFYLCASSVGQGPYEQYFGPGTRLTVT.

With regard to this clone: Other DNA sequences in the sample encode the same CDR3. The CDR3: CASSLQGQGTYGYTF. The CDR3 coding sequence is TGTGCCAGCAGTCTCCAGGGGCAGGGAACCTATGGCTACACCTTC. This chain joins TRBV6-5 and TRBJ1-2, with D maybe TRBD1 (6 bases). The V gene lost 5 bases and the J gene lost 4 bases, with 17 bases spanning the gap. The CDR3 spans 15 residues. Germline V gene lookup returns CDR1 MNHEY and CDR2 SVGAGI.

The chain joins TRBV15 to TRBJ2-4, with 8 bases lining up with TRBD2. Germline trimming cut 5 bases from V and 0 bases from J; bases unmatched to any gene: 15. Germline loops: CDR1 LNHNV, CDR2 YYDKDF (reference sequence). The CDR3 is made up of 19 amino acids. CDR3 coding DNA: TGTGCCACCAGCCCCGGGGGGGCGCAAGGGACCGTAGCCAAAAACATTCAGTACTTC. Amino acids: CATSPGGAQGTVAKNIQYF.

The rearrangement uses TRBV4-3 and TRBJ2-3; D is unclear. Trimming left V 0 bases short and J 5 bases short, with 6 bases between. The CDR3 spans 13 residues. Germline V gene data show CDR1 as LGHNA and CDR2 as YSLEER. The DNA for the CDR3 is TGCGCCAGCAGCCAAGATCGGGTAGATACGCAGTATTTT. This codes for CASSQDRVDTQYF.

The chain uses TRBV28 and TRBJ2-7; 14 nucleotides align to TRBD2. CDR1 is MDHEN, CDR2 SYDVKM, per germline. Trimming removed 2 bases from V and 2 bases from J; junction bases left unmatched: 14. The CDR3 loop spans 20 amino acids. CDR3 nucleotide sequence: TGTGCCAGCAGTTTAACCCTCGGGACTAGCGGGAGCGGGTCCCCCTACGAGCAGTACTTC. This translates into CASSLTLGTSGSGSPYEQYF. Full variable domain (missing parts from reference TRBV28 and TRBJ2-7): DVKVTQSSRYLVKRTGEKVFLECVQDMDHENMFWYRQDPGLGLRLIYFSYDVKMKEKGDIPEGYSVSREKKERFSLILESASTNQTSMYLCASSLTLGTSGSGSPYEQYFGPGTRLTVT.

For the CDR3, the DNA is TGTGCCAGCAGCGTAGGAGTAGCGGGAGGATTCGAGCAGTACTTC. This codes for CASSVGVAGGFEQYF. This chain joins TRBV9 and TRBJ2-7, with TRBD2 matching over 10 bases. The CDR3 has 15 residues. Per the germline V gene, CDR1 is SGDLS and CDR2 is YYNGEE. The ends lost 0 bases at V and 6 bases at J; junction bases unmatched: 6.

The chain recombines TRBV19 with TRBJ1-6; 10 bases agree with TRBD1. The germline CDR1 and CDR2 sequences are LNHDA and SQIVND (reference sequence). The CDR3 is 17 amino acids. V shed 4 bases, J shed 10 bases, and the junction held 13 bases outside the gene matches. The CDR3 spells CASSTRDRGSRGSPLHF. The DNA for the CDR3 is TGTGCCAGTAGTACAAGGGACAGGGGCTCCCGAGGCTCACCCCTCCACTTT. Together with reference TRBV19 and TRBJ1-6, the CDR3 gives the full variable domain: DGGITQSPKYLFRKEGQNVTLSCEQNLNHDAMYWYRQDPGQGLRLIYYSQIVNDFQKGDIAEGYSVSREKKESFPLTVTSAQKNPTAFYLCASSTRDRGSRGSPLHFGNGTRLTVT.

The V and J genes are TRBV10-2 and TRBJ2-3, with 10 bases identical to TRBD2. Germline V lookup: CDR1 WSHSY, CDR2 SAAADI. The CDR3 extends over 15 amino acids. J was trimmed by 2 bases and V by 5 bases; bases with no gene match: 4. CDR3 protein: CASSITSGATDTQYF. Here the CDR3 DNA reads TGCGCCAGCAGTATTACTAGCGGGGCCACAGATACGCAGTATTTT.

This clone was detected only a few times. The CDR3 here is CASSQVKGTGELFF. CDR3 DNA: TGTGCCAGCAGCCAAGTTAAGGGGACCGGGGAGCTGTTTTTT. The chain is built from TRBV4-2 and TRBJ2-2, with D tentatively TRBD1 (5 bases). The CDR3 runs 14 residues. Germline CDR1 reads LGHNA; CDR2 reads YNFKEQ. V was trimmed by 1 base and J by 5 bases, leaving 8 bases between them.

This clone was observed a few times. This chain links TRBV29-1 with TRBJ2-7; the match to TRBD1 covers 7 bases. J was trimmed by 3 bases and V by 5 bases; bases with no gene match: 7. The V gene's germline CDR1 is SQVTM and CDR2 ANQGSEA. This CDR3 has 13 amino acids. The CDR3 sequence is CSVNRDSGYEQYF. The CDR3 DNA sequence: TGCAGCGTTAACCGGGACAGTGGCTACGAGCAGTACTTC.

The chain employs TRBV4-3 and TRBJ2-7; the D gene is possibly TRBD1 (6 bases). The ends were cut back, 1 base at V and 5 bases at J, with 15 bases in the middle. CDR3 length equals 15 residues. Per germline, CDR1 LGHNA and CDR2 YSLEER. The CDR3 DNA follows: TGCGCCAGCAGCCAAGGGACAGACGCTATGAACGAGCAGTACTTC. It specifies CASSQGTDAMNEQYF.

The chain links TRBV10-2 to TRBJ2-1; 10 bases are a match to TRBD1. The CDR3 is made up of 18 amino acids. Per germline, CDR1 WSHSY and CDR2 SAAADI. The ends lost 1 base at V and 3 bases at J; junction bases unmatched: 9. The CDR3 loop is CASSEFAGTGVFYNEQFF. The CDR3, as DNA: TGCGCCAGCAGTGAGTTTGCCGGGACAGGGGTCTTCTACAATGAGCAGTTCTTC.

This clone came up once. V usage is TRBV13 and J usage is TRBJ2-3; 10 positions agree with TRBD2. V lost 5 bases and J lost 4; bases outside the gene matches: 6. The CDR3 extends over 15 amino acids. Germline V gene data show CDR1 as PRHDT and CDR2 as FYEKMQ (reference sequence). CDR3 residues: CASSILAGAPDTQYF. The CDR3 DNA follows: TGTGCCAGCAGCATTCTAGCGGGGGCTCCAGATACGCAGTATTTT. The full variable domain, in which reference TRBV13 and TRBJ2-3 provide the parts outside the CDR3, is AAGVIQSPRHLIKEKRETATLKCYPIPRHDTVYWYQQGPGQDPQFLISFYEKMQSDKGSIPDRFSAQQFSDYHSELNMSSLELGDSALYFCASSILAGAPDTQYFGPGTRLTVL.

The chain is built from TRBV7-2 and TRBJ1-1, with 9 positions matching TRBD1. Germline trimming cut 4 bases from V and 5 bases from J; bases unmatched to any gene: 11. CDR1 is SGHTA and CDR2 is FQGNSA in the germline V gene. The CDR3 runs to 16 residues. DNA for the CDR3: TGTGCCAGCAGCTCAGGATACAGGGGGCAATTTACTGAAGCTTTCTTT. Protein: CASSSGYRGQFTEAFF. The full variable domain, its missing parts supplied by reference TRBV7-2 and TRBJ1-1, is GAGVSQSPSNKVTEKGKDVELRCDPISGHTALYWYRQSLGQGLEFLIYFQGNSAPDKSGLPSDRFSAERTGGSVSTLTIQRTQQEDSAVYLCASSSGYRGQFTEAFFGQGTRLTVV.

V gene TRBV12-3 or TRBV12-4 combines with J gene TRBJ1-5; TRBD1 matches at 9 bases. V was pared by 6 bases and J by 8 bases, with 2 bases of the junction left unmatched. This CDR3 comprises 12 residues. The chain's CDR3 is CASRGTGKPQHF. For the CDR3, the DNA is TGTGCCAGCAGGGGGACAGGGAAGCCCCAGCATTTT.

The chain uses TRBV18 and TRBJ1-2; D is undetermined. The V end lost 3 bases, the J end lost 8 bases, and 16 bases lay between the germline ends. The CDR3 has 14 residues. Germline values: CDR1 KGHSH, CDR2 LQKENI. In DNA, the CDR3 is TGTGCCAGCTCACCCACACAGAAGATGAAGGGCTACACCTTC. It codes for CASSPTQKMKGYTF.

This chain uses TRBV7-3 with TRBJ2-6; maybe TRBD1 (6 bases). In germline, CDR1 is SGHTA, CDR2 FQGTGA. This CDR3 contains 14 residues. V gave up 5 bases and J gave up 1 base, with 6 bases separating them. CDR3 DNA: TGTGCCAGCAGCACAGGGTCTGGGGCCAACGTCCTGACTTTC. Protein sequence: CASSTGSGANVLTF.

CDR3 DNA: TGTGCCAGCAGCTTAGGTCGGGGGGGCACAGATACGCAGTATTTT. Its translation: CASSLGRGGTDTQYF. The chain uses TRBV7-2 and TRBJ2-3, with 7 nucleotides matching TRBD2. Germline assignment: CDR1 SGHTA and CDR2 FQGNSA. The trim removed 1 base at V and 1 base at J, leaving 2 bases unmatched. This CDR3 region has 15 residues.

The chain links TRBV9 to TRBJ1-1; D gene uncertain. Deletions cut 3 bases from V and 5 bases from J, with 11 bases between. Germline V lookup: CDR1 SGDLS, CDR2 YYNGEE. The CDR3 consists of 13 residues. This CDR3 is CASSAQPGTEAFF. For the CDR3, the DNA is TGTGCCAGCAGCGCCCAGCCGGGTACTGAAGCTTTCTTT.

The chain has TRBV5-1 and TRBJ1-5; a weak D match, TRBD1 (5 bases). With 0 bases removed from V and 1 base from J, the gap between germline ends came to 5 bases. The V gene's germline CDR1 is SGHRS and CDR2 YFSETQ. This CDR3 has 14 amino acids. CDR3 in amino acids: CASSLEGSNQPQHF. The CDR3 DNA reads TGCGCCAGCAGCTTGGAGGGGAGCAATCAGCCCCAGCATTTT.

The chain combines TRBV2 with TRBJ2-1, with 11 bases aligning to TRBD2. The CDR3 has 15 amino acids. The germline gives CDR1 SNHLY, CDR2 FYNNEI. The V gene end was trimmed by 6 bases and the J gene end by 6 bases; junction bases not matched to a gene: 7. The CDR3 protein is CASSPLAGVVNEQFF. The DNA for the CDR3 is TGTGCCAGCAGCCCACTAGCGGGGGTGGTCAATGAGCAGTTCTTC.

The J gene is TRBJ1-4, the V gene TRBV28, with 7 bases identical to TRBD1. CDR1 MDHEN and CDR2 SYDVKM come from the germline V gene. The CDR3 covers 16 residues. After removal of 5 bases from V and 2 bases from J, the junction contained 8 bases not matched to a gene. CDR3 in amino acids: CASSKTGLGTNEKLFF. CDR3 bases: TGTGCCAGCAGTAAGACAGGGCTTGGCACTAATGAAAAACTGTTTTTT. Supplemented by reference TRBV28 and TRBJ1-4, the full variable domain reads DVKVTQSSRYLVKRTGEKVFLECVQDMDHENMFWYRQDPGLGLRLIYFSYDVKMKEKGDIPEGYSVSREKKERFSLILESASTNQTSMYLCASSKTGLGTNEKLFFGSGTQLSVL.

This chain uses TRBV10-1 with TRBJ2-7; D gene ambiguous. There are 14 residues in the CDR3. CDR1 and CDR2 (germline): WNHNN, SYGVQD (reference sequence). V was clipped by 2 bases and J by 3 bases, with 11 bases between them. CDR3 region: CASSEPRLFYEQYF. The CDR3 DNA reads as TGCGCCAGCAGTGAGCCCCGTCTGTTCTACGAGCAGTACTTC.